Shown below are 2 T cell receptor beta chains from a single sample sequenced in a study of T cells in Graves' hyperthyroidism and ophthalmopathy. RNA transcripts yielded amplified TCR beta CDR3 regions. First-round RT-PCR of the TCR CDR3 relied on the HTBI primer set. TCRdb ran MiXCR on the multiplex PCR reads and lists one entry per CDR3 protein. This sample has about 540,000 distinct CDR3 sequences; 35% to 55% occur once, and the top ten carry around 7.7%. Input material: peripheral blood or thyroid tissue (not recorded which). Receptors originate from a woman under 30 with Graves' hyperthyroidism.

This clonotype occurred many times. The rearrangement joins TRBV7-2 to TRBJ1-1, with D hard to call. There are 12 residues in the CDR3. CDR1 and CDR2 from the germline V gene are SGHTA and FQGNSA. Between the trimmed V and J ends, which lost 7 bases and 5 bases, there was a span of 11 bases. The CDR3 protein is CASTLLRTEAFF. The CDR3 region has the DNA TGTGCCAGCACCCTTCTCCGGACTGAAGCTTTCTTT.

The chain uses TRBV7-7 and TRBJ2-5; D is tentatively TRBD1 or TRBD2 (5 bases each). The CDR3 has 13 residues. The V and J ends lost 9 bases and 5 bases respectively, with 16 bases between them. Germline-derived CDR1 and CDR2 are SSHAT and FNYEAQ (reference sequence). CDR3 in DNA: TGTGCCAGTCAGGGATTGGGCGGGGAGACCCAGTACTTC. Its protein product is CASQGLGGETQYF.